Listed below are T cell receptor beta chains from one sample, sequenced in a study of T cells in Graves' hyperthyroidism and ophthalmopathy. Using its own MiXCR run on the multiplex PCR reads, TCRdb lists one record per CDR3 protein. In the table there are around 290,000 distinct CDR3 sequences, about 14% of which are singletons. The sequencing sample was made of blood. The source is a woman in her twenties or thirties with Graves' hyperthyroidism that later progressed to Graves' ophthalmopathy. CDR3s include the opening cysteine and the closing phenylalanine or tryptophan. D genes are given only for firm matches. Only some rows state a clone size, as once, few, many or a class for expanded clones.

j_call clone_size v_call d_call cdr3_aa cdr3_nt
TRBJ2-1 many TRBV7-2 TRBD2 CASSARLAGGNEQFF TGTGCCAGCAGCGCCCGACTAGCGGGAGGCAATGAGCAGTTCTTC
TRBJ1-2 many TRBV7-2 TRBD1 CASSPGGQQGRGYTF TGTGCCAGCAGCCCAGGGGGCCAACAGGGCCGGGGCTACACCTTC
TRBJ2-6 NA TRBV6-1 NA CASRQGSSGANVLTF TGTGCCAGCAGACAGGGTAGCTCTGGGGCCAACGTCCTGACTTTC
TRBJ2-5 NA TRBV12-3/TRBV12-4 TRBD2 CASRRDIAGQETQYF TGTGCCAGCAGGCGGGATATAGCGGGCCAAGAGACCCAGTACTTC
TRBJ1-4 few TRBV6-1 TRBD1 CASRTGSAEKLFF TGTGCCAGCAGGACAGGGTCCGCGGAAAAACTGTTTTTT
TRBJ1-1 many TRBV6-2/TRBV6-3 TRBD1 CASTQEDRGNTEAFF TGTGCCAGCACCCAAGAGGACAGGGGAAACACTGAAGCTTTCTTT
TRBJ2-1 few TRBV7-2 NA CASSLANRGYNEQFF TGTGCCAGCAGCTTAGCGAACAGAGGGTACAATGAGCAGTTCTTC
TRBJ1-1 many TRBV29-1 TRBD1 CSVERWANRGWTEAFF TGCAGCGTTGAGAGGTGGGCAAACAGGGGATGGACTGAAGCTTTCTTT
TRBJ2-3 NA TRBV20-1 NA CSARALRVGPTDTQYF TGCAGTGCTAGGGCCCTCAGGGTTGGGCCCACAGATACGCAGTATTTT
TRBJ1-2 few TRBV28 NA CASSTPGIRYGYTF TGTGCCAGCAGCACCCCCGGGATTAGGTATGGCTACACCTTC
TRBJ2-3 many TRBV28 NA CASSLTRRTQYF TGTGCCAGCAGTTTAACTAGGCGTACGCAGTATTTT
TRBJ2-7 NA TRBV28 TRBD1 CASYGTATYEQYF TGTGCCAGCTATGGGACAGCCACCTACGAGCAGTACTTC
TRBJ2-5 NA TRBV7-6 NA CASSLGYQLETQYF TGTGCCAGCAGCTTAGGCTATCAGCTAGAGACCCAGTACTTC
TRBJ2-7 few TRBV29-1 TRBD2 CSVIPGLAPYEQYF TGCAGCGTAATCCCGGGACTAGCCCCTTACGAGCAGTACTTC
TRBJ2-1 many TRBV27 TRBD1 CASSWRTGSSYNEQFF TGTGCCAGCAGTTGGCGGACAGGGAGCTCCTACAATGAGCAGTTCTTC
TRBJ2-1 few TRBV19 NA CASSIGATTEQFF TGTGCCAGTAGTATAGGGGCTACTACAGAGCAGTTCTTC
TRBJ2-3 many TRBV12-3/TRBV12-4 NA CASSLGERTDTQYF TGTGCCAGCAGTTTGGGGGAACGCACAGATACGCAGTATTTT
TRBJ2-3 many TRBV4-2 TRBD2 CASSRTPRGLAGGTDTQYF TGTGCCAGCAGCCGCACTCCGAGGGGACTAGCGGGAGGGACAGATACGCAGTATTTT
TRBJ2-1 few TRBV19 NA CASSIVLSGNEQFF TGTGCCAGTAGTATAGTCCTCTCGGGGAATGAGCAGTTCTTC
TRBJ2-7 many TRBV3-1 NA CASSHSFGETGEQYF TGTGCCAGCAGCCACTCGTTTGGGGAGACCGGCGAGCAGTACTTC
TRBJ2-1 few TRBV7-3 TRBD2 CASSLSAGTPPWNEQFF TGTGCCAGCAGCCTTTCAGCGGGGACTCCCCCGTGGAATGAGCAGTTCTTC
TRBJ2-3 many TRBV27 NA CASSLYGLFSGGTDTQYF TGTGCCAGCAGTTTATATGGACTATTTAGCGGAGGCACAGATACGCAGTATTTT
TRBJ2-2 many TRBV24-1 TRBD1 CATSLTGITGELFF TGTGCCACCAGTTTGACAGGGATCACCGGGGAGCTGTTTTTT
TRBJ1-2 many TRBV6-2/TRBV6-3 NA CASSYNAIRGYTF TGTGCCAGCAGTTACAACGCCATTCGGGGCTACACCTTC
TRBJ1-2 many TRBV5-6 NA CASSLVAGGYTF TGTGCCAGCAGCTTGGTTGCCGGCGGGTACACCTTC
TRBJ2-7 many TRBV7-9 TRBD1 CASSPGQGNYEQYF TGTGCCAGCAGCCCAGGACAGGGGAACTACGAGCAGTACTTC
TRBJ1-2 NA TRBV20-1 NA CSARRDGANYGYTF TGCAGTGCTAGGAGGGACGGCGCTAACTATGGCTACACCTTC
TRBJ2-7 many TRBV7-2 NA CASSVGSYSYEQYF TGTGCCAGCAGTGTTGGGAGTTACTCCTACGAGCAGTACTTC
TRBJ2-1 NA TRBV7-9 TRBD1 CASSVGTGPGNEQFF TGTGCCAGCAGCGTAGGGACAGGGCCCGGCAATGAGCAGTTCTTC
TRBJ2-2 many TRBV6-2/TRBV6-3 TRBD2 CASSSWTSGNTGELFF TGTGCCAGCAGTTCCTGGACTAGCGGGAACACCGGGGAGCTGTTTTTT
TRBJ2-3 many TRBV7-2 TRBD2 CASTVDAREGLDTQYF TGTGCCAGCACCGTGGATGCGCGGGAGGGCTTAGATACGCAGTATTTT
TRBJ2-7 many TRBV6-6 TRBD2 CASSYSGGPNEQYF TGTGCCAGCAGTTATTCGGGAGGGCCGAACGAGCAGTACTTC
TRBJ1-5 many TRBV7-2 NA CASSPTVVGNQPQHF TGTGCCAGCAGCCCGACAGTAGTTGGCAATCAGCCCCAGCATTTT
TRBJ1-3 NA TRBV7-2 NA CASRPPGVRSGNTIYF TGTGCCAGCAGGCCCCCGGGGGTTCGGTCTGGAAACACCATATATTTT
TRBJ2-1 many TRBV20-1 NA CSAPGEENNEQFF TGCAGTGCCCCTGGGGAGGAGAACAATGAGCAGTTCTTC
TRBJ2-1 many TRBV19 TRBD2 CASSLLAGGSTDEQFF TGTGCCAGTAGTCTTTTAGCGGGAGGGTCAACGGATGAGCAGTTCTTC
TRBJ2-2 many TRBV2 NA CASIIDKNTGELFF TGTGCCAGCATAATCGACAAGAACACCGGGGAGCTGTTTTTT
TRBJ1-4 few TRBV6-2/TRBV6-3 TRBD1 CASSLLRDRANEKLFF TGTGCCAGCAGTCTACTGCGGGACAGGGCTAATGAAAAACTGTTTTTT
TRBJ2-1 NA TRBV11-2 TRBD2 CASSSPGAGVNEQFF TGTGCCAGCAGCAGCCCCGGAGCGGGAGTCAATGAGCAGTTCTTC
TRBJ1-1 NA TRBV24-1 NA CATARGDPPEAFF TGTGCCACCGCGAGGGGGGACCCCCCTGAAGCTTTCTTT
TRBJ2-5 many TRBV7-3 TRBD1 CASSSSRDRGQETQYF TGTGCCAGCAGCTCCAGCCGGGACAGGGGCCAAGAGACCCAGTACTTC
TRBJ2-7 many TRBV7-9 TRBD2 CASSPRGTSGVPDDYEQYF TGTGCCAGCAGCCCACGCGGGACTAGCGGGGTCCCCGACGACTACGAGCAGTACTTC
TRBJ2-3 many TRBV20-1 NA CSHIGSTDTQYF TGCAGTCACATAGGGTCAACAGATACGCAGTATTTT
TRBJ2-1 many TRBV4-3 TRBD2 CASSQSGLAGEIDEQFF TGCGCCAGCAGCCAATCAGGACTAGCGGGAGAAATCGATGAGCAGTTCTTC
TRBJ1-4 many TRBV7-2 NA CASSEVGTNEKLFF TGTGCCAGCAGCGAAGTAGGGACTAATGAAAAACTGTTTTTT
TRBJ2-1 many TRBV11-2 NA CASSLDWSSYNEQFF TGTGCCAGCAGCTTAGATTGGAGCTCCTACAATGAGCAGTTCTTC
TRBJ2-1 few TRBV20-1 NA CSARPSGGATYNGQFF TGCAGTGCTAGACCCAGCGGAGGGGCTACCTACAATGGGCAGTTCTTC
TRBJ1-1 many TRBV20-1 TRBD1 CSARDNRGLPEAFF TGCAGTGCTAGAGATAACAGGGGGCTCCCTGAAGCTTTCTTT
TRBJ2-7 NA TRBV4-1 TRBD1 CASSQVFRGTGVYEQYF TGCGCCAGCAGCCAAGTTTTCAGGGGGACAGGGGTCTACGAGCAGTACTTC
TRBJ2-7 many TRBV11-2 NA CASSPHGREQYF TGTGCCAGCAGCCCCCACGGCCGCGAGCAGTACTTC
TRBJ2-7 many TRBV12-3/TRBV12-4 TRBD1 CASSLTGSPYEQYF TGTGCCAGCAGTCTGACAGGGTCCCCCTACGAGCAGTACTTC
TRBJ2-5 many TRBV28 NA CASSGGDGGVWGTQYF TGTGCCAGCAGTGGGGGTGACGGAGGGGTTTGGGGGACCCAGTACTTC
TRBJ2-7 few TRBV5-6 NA CASSHPSSYEQYF TGTGCCAGCAGCCATCCAAGCTCCTACGAGCAGTACTTC